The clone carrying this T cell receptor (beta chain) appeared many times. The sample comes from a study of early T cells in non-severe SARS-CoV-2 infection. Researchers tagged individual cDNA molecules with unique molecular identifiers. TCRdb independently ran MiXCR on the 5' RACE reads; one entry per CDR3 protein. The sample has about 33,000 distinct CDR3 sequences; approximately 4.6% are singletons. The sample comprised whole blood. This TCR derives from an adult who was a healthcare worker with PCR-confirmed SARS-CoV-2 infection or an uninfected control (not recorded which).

CDR3 DNA sequence: TGTGCCAGCAGCGGACCTAGCAATCAGCCCCAGCATTTT. This sequence encodes CASSGPSNQPQHF. The rearrangement joins TRBV2 to TRBJ1-5; D is undetermined. The V end lost 6 bases, the J end lost 0 bases, and 6 bases lay between the germline ends. The CDR3 runs 13 residues. Looked up from germline, CDR1 is SNHLY and CDR2 is FYNNEI.